This T cell receptor beta chain originates from a study of immune evolution from preneoplasia to lung adenocarcinoma. Looked up from germline, CDR1 is SGHNT and CDR2 is YYREEE (reference sequence). The V and J ends lost 4 bases and 2 bases, in that order; junction bases with no gene match: 5. The CDR3 is 15 residues long. Findings and limits, study-wide: Highest clonality occurred in KRAS-mutant, not EGFR-mutant or double wild-type, nodules.

By share, this clone counts as large. Its antigen remains unknown. Sequenced by immunoSEQ multiplex PCR; TCRdb stores in-frame clones only, minus some. The sample holds 8,000 to 10,000 clones; 77% are singletons and the top ten take 5% to 7.5%. Material: FFPE lung adenocarcinoma in situ tissue. V gene TRBV5-4 combines with J gene TRBJ1-4; 7 bases map to TRBD1. This receptor was taken from a person aged 55-79 years with lung adenocarcinoma. CDR3 in amino acids: CASSLGQPTNEKLFF. The CDR3 DNA sequence: TGTGCCAGCAGCCTGGGACAGCCTACTAATGAAAAACTGTTTTTT.